This T cell receptor beta chain was identified during a study of spatial heterogeneity in lung cancer. General observations from the study: In tumors, expanded intratumoral alpha and beta TCR counts tracked mutation counts.

From the 5' RACE reads, TCRdb called clonotypes with MiXCR, one entry per CDR3 protein. Of nearly 11,000 distinct CDR3 sequences listed, 4% to 6% were seen once; the top ten hold 9.5% to 15%. This clonotype showed up just a few times. Its target is not known. Specified time point: sample taken at primary tumor resection. Per the germline V gene, CDR1 is MGHRA and CDR2 is YSYEKL. V dropped 3 bases and J dropped 8 bases, with 5 bases sitting between them. This CDR3 is 11 amino acids long. The source of this sequence is a male donor with early-stage non-small cell lung cancer. Source: lung tumor tissue, taken at surgery. J is TRBJ2-1 and V is TRBV4-1; unclear D gene. This CDR3 is CASSHRDEQFF. Written as DNA, the CDR3 is TGCGCCAGCAGCCACCGGGATGAGCAGTTCTTC.